These 22 T cell receptor beta chains came from one sample sequenced in a study of T cells in localized non-small cell lung cancer. The protocol was immunoSEQ multiplex PCR, while the TCRdb copy is restricted to in-frame clones and leaves out a portion. The table has around 67,000 clones, 85% to 90% seen once. The sequencing here drew on peripheral blood, taken before any cancer treatment. These receptors all stem from a woman between 40 and 69 years old with stage I lung adenocarcinoma.

This clone was counted only a few times. J is TRBJ1-3 and V is TRBV6-5; 7 nucleotides align to TRBD1. Germline V gene sequence: CDR1 MNHEY, CDR2 SVGAGI. V lost 6 bases, J lost 7 bases, and 6 bases stayed unmatched. This CDR3 has 13 residues. The CDR3, as DNA: TGTGCCAGCAGCGGGACAGCTAGCAACACCATATATTTT. Translating it yields CASSGTASNTIYF.

V gene TRBV6-5 combines with J gene TRBJ2-3; TRBD2 might be the D (5 bases). Germline V gene sequence: CDR1 MNHEY, CDR2 SVGAGI. V was trimmed by 4 bases and J by 4 bases, leaving 12 bases between them. The CDR3 contains 14 residues. CDR3 in DNA: TGTGCCAGCAGTTCCCTAGCAAATTCAGATACGCAGTATTTT. It encodes CASSSLANSDTQYF.

The gene calls are TRBV18 and TRBJ1-1; no firm D call. CDR1 and CDR2 (germline): KGHSH, LQKENI. V was cut by 3 bases and J by 0 bases, with 8 bases left in between. The CDR3 is 14 amino acids. CDR3 nucleotide sequence: TGTGCCAGCTCACCTCAGGCGGTGAACACTGAAGCTTTCTTT. Its translation is CASSPQAVNTEAFF.

V is TRBV7-9 and J is TRBJ1-1; no firm D call. Germline V gene data show CDR1 as SEHNR and CDR2 as FQNEAQ (reference sequence). The CDR3 runs to 13 residues. The V and J ends lost 2 bases and 0 bases respectively, with 4 bases between them. The CDR3 DNA sequence: TGTGCCAGCAGCTTAACGCTGAACACTGAAGCTTTCTTT. This gives the protein CASSLTLNTEAFF.

J is TRBJ2-7 and V is TRBV19, with D perhaps TRBD1 (6 bases). The V gene's germline CDR1 is LNHDA and CDR2 SQIVND (reference sequence). The CDR3 is 12 amino acids. With 5 bases removed from V and 6 bases from J, the gap between germline ends came to 11 bases. This CDR3 reads CASSSRTAEQYF. CDR3 nucleotides: TGTGCCAGTAGTTCTCGGACAGCCGAGCAGTACTTC.

This clone was observed a handful of times. The chain combines TRBV15 with TRBJ2-7, with D perhaps matching TRBD2 (5 bases). Germline CDR1 and CDR2: LNHNV and YYDKDF (reference sequence). Deletions cut 0 bases from V and 5 bases from J, with 14 bases between. The CDR3 has 15 amino acids. The CDR3 region is CATSRDVGPGNEQYF. CDR3 nucleotides: TGTGCCACCAGCAGAGATGTTGGTCCGGGAAACGAGCAGTACTTC.

V gene TRBV28 combines with J gene TRBJ2-2; 7 bases match TRBD2. This CDR3 region has 19 residues. J was trimmed by 4 bases and V by 7 bases; bases with no gene match: 21. Germline V gives CDR1 MDHEN, CDR2 SYDVKM. CDR3 sequence (DNA): TGTGCCAGCACCTCTTTCGGGCTGAGGGCGGGAGCTAGCACCGGGGAGCTGTTTTTT. Amino acid sequence: CASTSFGLRAGASTGELFF.

V and J are TRBV6-5 and TRBJ2-1; D remains ambiguous. Germline CDR1 MNHEY, CDR2 SVGAGI. Trimming stripped 6 bases from V and 4 bases from J, with 4 bases between. The CDR3 is 11 amino acids. The CDR3 DNA reads as TGTGCCAGCAGGGGTTACAATGAGCAGTTCTTC. It translates to CASRGYNEQFF.

This chain connects TRBV18 to TRBJ1-3; 8 positions match TRBD1. Germline lookup yields CDR1 KGHSH and CDR2 LQKENI. The CDR3 sequence is 15 residues long. J gave up 4 bases and V 3 bases, and 5 bases lay outside the gene matches. The DNA of the CDR3 is TGTGCCAGCTCACCGACAGGGGTCGGAGGAAACACCATATATTTT. Translation gives CASSPTGVGGNTIYF. The whole variable domain, remainder taken from reference TRBV18 and TRBJ1-3, is NAGVMQNPRHLVRRRGQEARLRCSPMKGHSHVYWYRQLPEEGLKFMVYLQKENIIDESGMPKERFSAEFPKEGPSILRIQQVVRGDSAAYFCASSPTGVGGNTIYFGEGSWLTVV.

The genes are TRBV10-3 and TRBJ2-5; D is perhaps TRBD1 or TRBD2 (5 bases each). Per germline, CDR1 ENHRY and CDR2 SYGVKD. There are 16 residues in the CDR3. Trimming left V 4 bases short and J 1 base short, with 16 bases between. The CDR3 here is CAISVRGPESQETQYF. The CDR3 DNA follows: TGTGCCATCAGTGTGAGGGGCCCCGAGAGCCAAGAGACCCAGTACTTC.

This chain joins TRBV6-5 and TRBJ2-7, with D possibly called TRBD1 or TRBD2 (5 bases each). Germline V lookup: CDR1 MNHEY, CDR2 SVGAGI. This CDR3 contains 15 residues. V dropped 0 bases and J dropped 2 bases, with 11 bases sitting between them. The CDR3 is CASSYSSEGTYEQYF. The DNA of the CDR3 is TGTGCCAGCAGTTACTCCTCCGAGGGGACCTACGAGCAGTACTTC.

The J gene is TRBJ1-3, the V gene TRBV19; D gene unclear. V was shortened by 4 bases and J by 5 bases, with 9 bases between the two germline ends. Germline lookup yields CDR1 LNHDA and CDR2 SQIVND (reference sequence). The CDR3 is 13 amino acids. The CDR3 loop is CASSNGRRNTIYF. CDR3 coding DNA: TGTGCCAGTAGTAACGGACGGAGAAACACCATATATTTT.

V usage is TRBV6-5 and J usage is TRBJ1-1; weak D call: TRBD1 (5 bases). Trimming cost V 4 bases and J 0 bases, with 9 bases left between them. This CDR3 has 14 amino acids. Germline CDR1 MNHEY, CDR2 SVGAGI. CDR3 residues: CASSFGRVNTEAFF. The CDR3, as DNA: TGTGCCAGCAGTTTCGGCAGGGTGAACACTGAAGCTTTCTTT.

The chain uses TRBV19 and TRBJ2-3; the D is unclear. V gave up 3 bases and J gave up 4 bases, with 5 bases separating them. The CDR3 is made up of 12 amino acids. Germline assignment: CDR1 LNHDA and CDR2 SQIVND (reference sequence). As DNA, the CDR3 is TGTGCCAGTAGTATGGCCCCAGATACGCAGTATTTT. Translated, it gives CASSMAPDTQYF.

The V gene is TRBV19, the J gene TRBJ1-2; no reliable D call. This CDR3 has 11 residues. V gave up 5 bases and J gave up 7 bases, with 8 bases separating them. From germline, CDR1 is LNHDA and CDR2 SQIVND (reference sequence). The CDR3 sequence: CASSLERGYTF. As DNA, the CDR3 is TGTGCCAGTAGTTTGGAACGTGGCTACACCTTC. The whole variable domain, filled in from reference TRBV19 and TRBJ1-2, reads DGGITQSPKYLFRKEGQNVTLSCEQNLNHDAMYWYRQDPGQGLRLIYYSQIVNDFQKGDIAEGYSVSREKKESFPLTVTSAQKNPTAFYLCASSLERGYTFGSGTRLTVV.

This sequence joins TRBV5-1 and TRBJ2-1, with D maybe TRBD2 (5 bases). This CDR3 is 14 amino acids long. V gave up 2 bases and J gave up 0 bases, with 6 bases separating them. Germline loops: CDR1 SGHRS, CDR2 YFSETQ. In DNA, the CDR3 is TGCGCCAGCAGCTTCCGGGGCTCCTACAATGAGCAGTTCTTC. Protein sequence: CASSFRGSYNEQFF.

The V call is TRBV19, the J call TRBJ2-7; either TRBD1 or TRBD2 may supply D (5 bases each). Trimming left V 3 bases short and J 2 bases short, with 14 bases between. Germline V CDR1 and CDR2: LNHDA, SQIVND (reference sequence). The CDR3 runs to 15 residues. In DNA form, the CDR3 reads TGTGCCAGTAGTATCGTAGGGGACGGGACCTACGAGCAGTACTTC. Amino acid sequence: CASSIVGDGTYEQYF.

The J gene is TRBJ1-1, the V gene TRBV2; the match to TRBD1 covers 9 bases. In germline, CDR1 is SNHLY, CDR2 FYNNEI. The CDR3 totals 14 residues. The junction had 5 bases not matched to a gene; V was cut back by 3 bases and J by 6 bases. For the CDR3, the DNA is TGTGCCAGCAGTGATGGGACAGGGTTTCCTGAAGCTTTCTTT. Its translation: CASSDGTGFPEAFF.

This clone is a singleton in its sample. The rearrangement links TRBV5-5 to TRBJ2-7; 11 positions agree with TRBD2. V was clipped by 2 bases and J by 0 bases; unmatched bases: 4. The CDR3 extends over 16 amino acids. Germline V gene sequence: CDR1 SGHKS, CDR2 YYEKEE (reference sequence). The CDR3 is CASSLLGLAGSYEQYF. The CDR3 nucleotides read TGTGCCAGCAGCTTACTCGGACTAGCGGGCTCCTACGAGCAGTACTTC.

The V and J genes are TRBV18 and TRBJ1-1; D is uncertain. Per germline, CDR1 KGHSH and CDR2 LQKENI. Trimming took off 2 bases at V and 0 bases at J, with 7 bases between the two ends. This CDR3 has 14 residues. This CDR3 reads CASSPTTVNTEAFF. The CDR3 DNA reads as TGTGCCAGCTCACCAACAACCGTGAACACTGAAGCTTTCTTT.

The CDR3 loop reads CASSVGGTDTQYF. CDR3 nucleotides: TGTGCCAGCAGCGTAGGGGGAACAGATACGCAGTATTTT. The genes are TRBV9 and TRBJ2-3, with D unclear. V dropped 0 bases and J dropped 3 bases, with 5 bases sitting between them. Germline V lookup: CDR1 SGDLS, CDR2 YYNGEE. CDR3 length equals 13 residues.

Concerning this clone itself: At one end the junction does not follow the germline gene, possibly because of a read error. In DNA form, the CDR3 reads TGTGCCAGCAGTTTAGCGGGAGAAGGGGGTGGAGAGACCCAGTACTTC. Translated, it gives CASSLAGEGGGETQYF. J is TRBJ2-5 and V is TRBV7-6, with 9 positions matching TRBD2. The germline V gene encodes CDR1 SGHVS and CDR2 FNYEAQ. The CDR3 totals 16 residues.